One and the same sample provided the 22 T cell receptor beta chains below, sequenced in a study of cytomegalovirus exposure and HLA in healthy donors. The protocol was immunoSEQ multiplex PCR, while the TCRdb copy is restricted to in-frame clones and leaves out a portion. The repertoire holds approximately 99,000 clones, with around 95% as singletons. Material: PBMCs. The origin of the receptors is a woman aged 18-35 years in good health and CMV-seronegative.

The chain combines TRBV14 with TRBJ2-7; TRBD2 matches 7 bases. Trimming cost V 0 bases and J 0 bases; bases outside gene matches: 8. The germline CDR1 and CDR2 sequences are SGHDN and FVKESK. This CDR3 has 17 residues. CDR3 nucleotides: TGTGCCAGCAGCCAAGACAAGACTAGCACTTTCTCCTACGAGCAGTACTTC. It codes for CASSQDKTSTFSYEQYF.

The chain is built from TRBV5-1 and TRBJ1-6; D not resolved. The CDR3 sequence is 15 residues long. V lost 6 bases to trimming and J lost 3 bases, with 13 bases between them. Germline values: CDR1 SGHRS, CDR2 YFSETQ. The CDR3 sequence: CASNPRVFYNSPLHF. DNA for the CDR3: TGCGCCAGCAACCCCCGGGTCTTCTATAATTCACCCCTCCACTTT.

The rearrangement joins TRBV7-9 to TRBJ2-1, with D perhaps TRBD1 (6 bases). V lost 5 bases to trimming and J lost 6 bases, with 11 bases between them. CDR3 length: 13 amino acids. Per the germline V gene, CDR1 is SEHNR and CDR2 is FQNEAQ (reference sequence). The CDR3 DNA is TGTGCCAGCAGCAACTACAGGGCCAATGAGCAGTTCTTC. This sequence encodes CASSNYRANEQFF.

The V gene is TRBV28, the J gene TRBJ1-1; maybe TRBD1 (5 bases). CDR1 is MDHEN and CDR2 is SYDVKM in the germline V gene. V was shortened by 2 bases and J by 2 bases, with 15 bases between the two germline ends. This CDR3 contains 16 residues. The CDR3 protein is CASSLPRTPSNTEAFF. CDR3 nucleotides: TGTGCCAGCAGTTTACCCAGGACACCCTCTAACACTGAAGCTTTCTTT.

The chain recombines TRBV13 with TRBJ2-5; D not certain. The end of the DNA fits TRBJ2-7 better, so the J call may be wrong. This CDR3 contains 14 residues. CDR1 and CDR2 from the germline V gene are PRHDT and FYEKMQ (reference sequence). The CDR3 DNA reads as TGTGCCAGCAGCCCGCGCCCGACTTCCTACGAGCAGTACTTC. It is translated as CASSPRPTSYEQYF.

This sequence joins TRBV4-3 and TRBJ2-4; D may be TRBD2 (5 bases). V lost 0 bases, J lost 2 bases, and 17 bases lay in between. CDR1 LGHNA and CDR2 YSLEER come from the germline V gene. This CDR3 is built from 18 residues. In DNA, the CDR3 is TGCGCCAGCAGCCAAGATTGGCCGGGGAGCGTTTCCAAAAACATTCAGTACTTC. It yields the protein CASSQDWPGSVSKNIQYF.

This clone was observed a handful of times. This chain joins TRBV6-5 and TRBJ1-6, with D perhaps matching TRBD1 (6 bases). CDR1 is MNHEY, CDR2 SVGAGI, per germline. There are 15 residues in the CDR3. Trimming removed 4 bases at V and 3 bases at J, with 10 bases between. The CDR3 coding sequence is TGTGCCAGCAGTTCTACAGGGAACTATAATTCACCCCTCCACTTT. It yields the protein CASSSTGNYNSPLHF.

The chain uses TRBV9 and TRBJ2-7; 8 bases agree with TRBD2. The CDR3 totals 18 residues. From germline, CDR1 is SGDLS and CDR2 YYNGEE. J lost 3 bases, V lost 0 bases, and 14 bases had no gene match. CDR3 loop: CASSVGSGKRGALYEQYF. The CDR3 coding sequence is TGTGCCAGCAGCGTAGGTAGCGGGAAGCGGGGTGCCCTCTACGAGCAGTACTTC.

The J gene is TRBJ1-1, the V gene TRBV7-8; 7 nucleotides line up with TRBD1. The J segment lost 8 bases and the V segment lost 4 bases, leaving 4 bases of the junction unmatched. The V gene's germline CDR1 is SGHVS and CDR2 FQNEAQ. This CDR3 is built from 12 residues. CDR3 in amino acids: CASSSRQGEAFF. CDR3 in DNA: TGTGCCAGCAGCTCACGACAGGGCGAAGCTTTCTTT.

The rearrangement uses TRBV28 and TRBJ2-3; 7 bases agree with TRBD2. Losses at the gene ends were 4 bases for V and 8 bases for J; bases not matched to a gene: 9. Per germline, CDR1 MDHEN and CDR2 SYDVKM. The length of the CDR3 is 14 residues. The CDR3 loop reads CASSSGPRGGTQYF. The CDR3, as DNA: TGTGCCAGCAGTTCAGGGCCCCGCGGGGGTACGCAGTATTTT.

The chain recombines TRBV7-2 with TRBJ2-1, with TRBD2 matching over 10 bases. V shed 1 base and J 7 bases; nucleotides not matched to a gene: 10. This CDR3 spans 17 amino acids. CDR1 SGHTA and CDR2 FQGNSA come from the germline V gene. The CDR3 region has the DNA TGTGCCAGCAGCTTAGTGGGCCAGCGGGGGGGCCGGAATGAGCAGTTCTTC. It encodes CASSLVGQRGGRNEQFF. Looking up the rest from reference TRBV7-2 and TRBJ2-1 gives the full variable domain: GAGVSQSPSNKVTEKGKDVELRCDPISGHTALYWYRQSLGQGLEFLIYFQGNSAPDKSGLPSDRFSAERTGGSVSTLTIQRTQQEDSAVYLCASSLVGQRGGRNEQFFGPGTRLTVL.

The chain combines TRBV10-3 with TRBJ1-2; D uncertain. Trimming pared 2 bases from V and 2 bases from J, leaving 6 bases between. The V gene's germline CDR1 is ENHRY and CDR2 SYGVKD. This CDR3 contains 13 residues. The CDR3: CAISEGGNYGYTF. CDR3 nucleotides: TGTGCCATCAGTGAGGGCGGCAACTATGGCTACACCTTC.

This clone was observed once. The rearrangement links TRBV6-6 to TRBJ2-3; 8 bases fit TRBD1. The CDR3 runs to 15 residues. Germline V gives CDR1 MNHNY, CDR2 SVGAGI (reference sequence). The V and J ends lost 5 bases and 3 bases, in that order; junction bases with no gene match: 7. CDR3 DNA sequence: TGTGCCAGCAGTATCCAGGGGGCTAGTACAGATACGCAGTATTTT. Its translation is CASSIQGASTDTQYF.

The chain couples TRBV15 to TRBJ2-1, with no clear D. This CDR3 contains 15 residues. V lost 0 bases, J lost 6 bases, and 12 bases lay in between. Germline loops: CDR1 LNHNV, CDR2 YYDKDF (reference sequence). The CDR3 loop is CATSRDIQYPNEQFF. CDR3 bases: TGTGCCACCAGCAGAGATATACAATACCCCAATGAGCAGTTCTTC.

This rearrangement joins TRBV7-8 to TRBJ1-3; D may be TRBD1 (6 bases). Germline CDR1 SGHVS, CDR2 FQNEAQ. This CDR3 has 14 amino acids. V gave up 7 bases and J gave up 5 bases, with 15 bases separating them. The CDR3 region is CASTEGGGRNTIYF. In DNA, the CDR3 is TGTGCCAGCACCGAGGGGGGGGGAAGAAACACCATATATTTT.

This chain joins TRBV7-9 and TRBJ2-3; TRBD1 matches at 7 bases. CDR3 length: 18 residues. From germline, CDR1 is SEHNR and CDR2 FQNEAQ (reference sequence). V dropped 2 bases and J dropped 0; count of bases not matched to a gene: 11. Here the CDR3 reads CASSLWLTRDSSTDTQYF. In nucleotides, the CDR3 is TGTGCCAGCAGCTTATGGCTTACCCGGGACAGTAGCACAGATACGCAGTATTTT.

The chain links TRBV19 to TRBJ2-1, with 8 bases aligning to TRBD1. Germline V lookup: CDR1 LNHDA, CDR2 SQIVND (reference sequence). The V gene end was trimmed by 3 bases and the J gene end by 0 bases; junction bases not matched to a gene: 4. The CDR3 totals 16 residues. CDR3 in DNA: TGTGCCAGTAGTATTCGGACAGGGAGCTCCTACAATGAGCAGTTCTTC. Translating it yields CASSIRTGSSYNEQFF.

The rearrangement uses TRBV29-1 and TRBJ1-1; D unclear. The CDR3 has 10 amino acids. Trimming removed 6 bases at V and 10 bases at J, with 12 bases between. Germline CDR1 and CDR2: SQVTM and ANQGSEA. CDR3 in amino acids: CSVARERAFF. As DNA, the CDR3 is TGCAGCGTCGCACGGGAGCGAGCTTTCTTT. The whole variable domain, remainder taken from reference TRBV29-1 and TRBJ1-1, is SAVISQKPSRDICQRGTSLTIQCQVDSQVTMMFWYRQQPGQSLTLIATANQGSEATYESGFVIDKFPISRPNLTFSTLTVSNMSPEDSSIYLCSVARERAFFGQGTRLTVV.

The chain uses TRBV16 and TRBJ1-2; TRBD1 is a possible D gene (6 bases). This CDR3 has 13 amino acids. Germline assignment: CDR1 KGHSY and CDR2 FQNENV. Trimming cost V 4 bases and J 8 bases, with 14 bases left between them. The CDR3 bases are TGTGCCAGCAGCCCCATTACAGGGATCGGCTACACCTTC. Translation: CASSPITGIGYTF.

This sequence joins TRBV5-1 and TRBJ2-5, with D possibly matching TRBD2 (6 bases). Germline V gene data show CDR1 as SGHRS and CDR2 as YFSETQ. This CDR3 is 16 amino acids long. Trimming stripped 4 bases from V and 5 bases from J, with 21 bases between. The CDR3: CASSRLTGTLKETQYF. CDR3 nucleotides: TGCGCCAGCAGCCGACTAACCGGGACTTTAAAGGAGACCCAGTACTTC.

This chain links TRBV9 with TRBJ1-4; 8 nucleotides match TRBD1. The V and J ends lost 2 bases and 4 bases, in that order; junction bases with no gene match: 10. Germline V gene data show CDR1 as SGDLS and CDR2 as YYNGEE. The CDR3 totals 17 residues. The CDR3: CASSVGGTGRLNEKLFF. In DNA, the CDR3 is TGTGCCAGCAGCGTGGGAGGGACAGGACGCCTTAATGAAAAACTGTTTTTT.

The V call is TRBV7-9, the J call TRBJ1-2, with a tentative D call TRBD1 (5 bases). V was clipped by 1 base and J by 4 bases, with 10 bases between them. CDR3 size: 14 residues. CDR1 SEHNR and CDR2 FQNEAQ come from the germline V gene (reference sequence). The CDR3 protein is CASSLDGQGYGYTF. The DNA of the CDR3 is TGTGCCAGCAGCTTAGACGGTCAGGGCTATGGCTACACCTTC.